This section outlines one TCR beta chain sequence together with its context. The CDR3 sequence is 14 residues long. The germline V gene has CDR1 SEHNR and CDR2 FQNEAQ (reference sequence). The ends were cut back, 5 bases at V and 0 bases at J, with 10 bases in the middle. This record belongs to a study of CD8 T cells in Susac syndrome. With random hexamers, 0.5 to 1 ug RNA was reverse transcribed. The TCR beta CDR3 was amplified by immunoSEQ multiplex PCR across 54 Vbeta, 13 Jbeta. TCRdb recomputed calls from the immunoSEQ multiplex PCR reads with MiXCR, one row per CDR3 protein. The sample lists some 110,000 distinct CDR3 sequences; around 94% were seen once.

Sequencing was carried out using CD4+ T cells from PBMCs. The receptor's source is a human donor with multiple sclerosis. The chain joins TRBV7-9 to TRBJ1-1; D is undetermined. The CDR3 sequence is CASSPPPMNTEAFF. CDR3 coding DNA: TGTGCCAGCAGCCCTCCCCCCATGAACACTGAAGCTTTCTTT.